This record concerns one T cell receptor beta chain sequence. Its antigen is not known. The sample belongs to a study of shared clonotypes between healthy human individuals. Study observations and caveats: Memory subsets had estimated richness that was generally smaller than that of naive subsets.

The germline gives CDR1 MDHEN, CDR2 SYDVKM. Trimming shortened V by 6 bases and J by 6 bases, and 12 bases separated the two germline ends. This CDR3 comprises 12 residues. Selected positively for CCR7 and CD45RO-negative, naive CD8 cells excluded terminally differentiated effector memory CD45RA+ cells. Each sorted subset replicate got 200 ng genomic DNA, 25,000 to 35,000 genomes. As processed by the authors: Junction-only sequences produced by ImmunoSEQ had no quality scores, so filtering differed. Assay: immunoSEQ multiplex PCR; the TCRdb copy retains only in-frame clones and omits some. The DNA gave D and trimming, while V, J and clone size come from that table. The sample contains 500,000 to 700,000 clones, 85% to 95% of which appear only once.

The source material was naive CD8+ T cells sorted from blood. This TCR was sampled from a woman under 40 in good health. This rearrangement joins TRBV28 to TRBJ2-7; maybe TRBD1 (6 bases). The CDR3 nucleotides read TGTGCCAGCAGGGACAGTTATTCCGAGCAGTACTTC. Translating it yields CASRDSYSEQYF.